Reported below is one T cell receptor beta chain. There is no known antigen for this receptor. No quality values exist for individual bases; no much larger clone is one base distant. Data came from an Illumina HiSeq 2500. TCR beta libraries were prepared by quantitative 5'-RACE with molecular barcodes. In the original analysis: A new computational method, built on a probabilistic model of VDJ rearrangement, was used to identify disease-linked TCR variants. The public sequencing data were trimmed at Q25 with fastp and processed into clonotypes with MiXCR by TCRdb, which kept only in-frame beta chains. Duplicate CDR3 protein sequences are folded into a single record with the most common DNA and genes. TCRdb's processing, not the study's, gives the V and J calls here. The sample table lists about 450,000 distinct CDR3 sequences, 25% to 30% of them with a count of one. 0.89% of the sample belongs to the ten largest clones.

The sample comes from a study of CD8 T cells in ankylosing spondylitis (dated by TCRdb to 2016 to 2017). About the full investigation: T cell receptor beta repertoires were profiled in healthy donors and ankylosing spondylitis patients so that disease-linked TCR variants could be found. Samples of peripheral blood were taken, and for ankylosing spondylitis patients, synovial fluid was collected as well. The whole study cohort included 85 to 120 healthy donors and 25 ankylosing spondylitis patients. Overall results and qualifications from the work: In peripheral blood, the disease-linked clones were found at relatively low frequencies and had a CD8+ phenotype. Blood from ankylosing spondylitis patients appeared to be characterized by a TCR beta motif composed of 7 to 9 highly homologous amino acid variants. Significant enrichment of the disease-linked clones was reported in matched synovial fluid samples from ankylosing spondylitis patients. Some motif variants had previously been reported in the synovial fluid and blood of reactive arthritis patients, which suggests shared mechanisms of disease initiation.

Including cysteine and phenylalanine, the CDR3 has 14 amino acids. Only the CDR3 DNA is retained, 42 bases long and in frame from the first base. V loses 2 bases, J loses 2 bases, and the germline ends lie 7 bases apart. The germline V gene (reference sequence) gives CDR1 as SGHKS and CDR2 as YYEKEE. This sequence originates from a male donor with ankylosing spondylitis. The rearrangement combines TRBV5-5 with TRBJ2-2; the D gene cannot be named for sure. The specimen was blood, either unsorted or a sorted T cell fraction (not recorded which). The nucleotide sequence is TGTGCCAGCAGCTTCTTAGCCAACACCGGGGAGCTGTTTTTT. It is translated as CASSFLANTGELFF.